Below are 31 T cell receptor beta chains sequenced from a single sample in a study of blood T cell repertoires in COVID-19. TCRdb's table, derived via immunoSEQ multiplex PCR, lists solely in-frame clones and lacks some. Among about 370,000 clones listed, 80% to 90% were seen once. The sequenced sample was PBMCs or T cells enriched from blood (not recorded which). These receptors all stem from a man younger than 30 who had recovered from COVID-19.

The rearrangement joins TRBV14 to TRBJ1-2; D unclear. V dropped 1 base and J dropped 0 bases, with 9 bases sitting between them. Germline values: CDR1 SGHDN, CDR2 FVKESK. The CDR3 is 15 amino acids. The CDR3, as DNA: TGTGCCAGCAGCCAAGGGCAGCTAGCTAACTATGGCTACACCTTC. It yields the protein CASSQGQLANYGYTF.

The chain is built from TRBV5-1 and TRBJ1-4, with 8 bases matching TRBD1. The ends lost 4 bases at V and 4 bases at J; junction bases unmatched: 3. This CDR3 is built from 14 residues. The germline gives CDR1 SGHRS, CDR2 YFSETQ. CDR3 sequence: CASSIGQGNEKLFF. CDR3 DNA: TGCGCCAGCAGCATAGGACAGGGTAATGAAAAACTGTTTTTT. The full variable domain, its missing parts supplied by reference TRBV5-1 and TRBJ1-4, is KAGVTQTPRYLIKTRGQQVTLSCSPISGHRSVSWYQQTPGQGLQFLFEYFSETQRNKGNFPGRFSGRQFSNSRSEMNVSTLELGDSALYLCASSIGQGNEKLFFGSGTQLSVL.

This sequence joins TRBV13 and TRBJ2-7; 8 nucleotides match TRBD1. CDR3 length: 14 residues. Germline loops: CDR1 PRHDT, CDR2 FYEKMQ (reference sequence). With 0 bases clipped from V and 2 bases from J, the junction kept 0 bases outside the gene matches. CDR3 DNA sequence: TGTGCCAGCAGCTTAGGGACAGGGGCCTACGAGCAGTACTTC. It translates to CASSLGTGAYEQYF.

The chain joins TRBV6-5 to TRBJ1-1; D remains ambiguous. Trimming cost V 2 bases and J 4 bases, with 11 bases left between them. The CDR3 is 14 amino acids. From germline, CDR1 is MNHEY and CDR2 SVGAGI. CDR3 sequence: CASSYREGSTEAFF. The CDR3 DNA reads as TGTGCCAGCAGTTACAGGGAAGGGAGCACTGAAGCTTTCTTT.

Here the CDR3 reads CASSFTIADTQYF. CDR3 nucleotide sequence: TGTGCCAGCAGCTTTACAATTGCAGATACGCAGTATTTT. The chain couples TRBV14 to TRBJ2-3; D unresolved. The CDR3 consists of 13 residues. Between the trimmed V and J ends, which lost 5 bases and 4 bases, there was a span of 10 bases. Per the germline V gene, CDR1 is SGHDN and CDR2 is FVKESK.

This clone was detected once. The chain has TRBV4-3 and TRBJ1-1; TRBD1 is a possible D gene (6 bases). The CDR3 is made up of 17 amino acids. Germline V gene data show CDR1 as LGHNA and CDR2 as YSLEER. Trimming shortened V by 4 bases and J by 1 base, and 19 bases separated the two germline ends. The chain's CDR3 is CASSPTGQPRGNTEAFF. DNA for the CDR3: TGCGCCAGCAGCCCTACCGGACAGCCTCGGGGGAACACTGAAGCTTTCTTT.

The V gene is TRBV19, the J gene TRBJ2-1, with 9 positions matching TRBD2. This CDR3 is built from 15 residues. V shed 3 bases, J shed 10 bases, and the junction held 10 bases outside the gene matches. Germline values: CDR1 LNHDA, CDR2 SQIVND (reference sequence). In DNA, the CDR3 is TGTGCCAGTAGTATTCGGCTAGCGGGAAGGCGGGAGCAGTTCTTC. It yields the protein CASSIRLAGRREQFF. The variable domain in full, completed from reference TRBV19 and TRBJ2-1, reads DGGITQSPKYLFRKEGQNVTLSCEQNLNHDAMYWYRQDPGQGLRLIYYSQIVNDFQKGDIAEGYSVSREKKESFPLTVTSAQKNPTAFYLCASSIRLAGRREQFFGPGTRLTVL.

The chain combines TRBV6-2 or TRBV6-3 with TRBJ1-5; D is undetermined. The CDR3 sequence is 12 residues long. V shed 6 bases and J shed 7 bases, with 10 bases lying between them. Germline CDR1 is MNHEY and CDR2 is SVGEGT. CDR3 amino acids: CASSPAGQPQHF. CDR3 bases: TGTGCCAGCAGCCCCGCGGGGCAGCCCCAGCATTTT.

The chain is built from TRBV12-2 and TRBJ1-4; TRBD1, the table's D call, lacks a check against the DNA. TRBV12-2 is assigned pseudogene status. The CDR3 extends over 15 amino acids. CDR3 nucleotide sequence: TGTGCAAGTCGCTTAGCGAGGGGGCGAACTGAAAAACTGTTTTTT. Residues: CASRLARGRTEKLFF.

The chain carries TRBV9 and TRBJ1-5; the D gene is possibly TRBD1 (5 bases). The V gene's germline CDR1 is SGDLS and CDR2 YYNGEE. The CDR3 runs to 13 residues. V dropped 0 bases and J dropped 7 bases, with 8 bases sitting between them. This CDR3 is CASSVGGWQPQHF. The CDR3 DNA reads TGTGCCAGCAGCGTAGGGGGCTGGCAGCCCCAGCATTTT.

The chain combines TRBV5-1 with TRBJ1-3; D is perhaps TRBD1 (5 bases). Germline V gene sequence: CDR1 SGHRS, CDR2 YFSETQ. V dropped 4 bases and J dropped 0 bases, with 17 bases sitting between them. There are 17 residues in the CDR3. CDR3: CASSRTGTANSGNTIYF. CDR3 DNA: TGCGCCAGCAGCAGAACCGGGACTGCCAACTCTGGAAACACCATATATTTT. Full variable domain (remainder filled in from reference TRBV5-1 and TRBJ1-3): KAGVTQTPRYLIKTRGQQVTLSCSPISGHRSVSWYQQTPGQGLQFLFEYFSETQRNKGNFPGRFSGRQFSNSRSEMNVSTLELGDSALYLCASSRTGTANSGNTIYFGEGSWLTVV.

The chain recombines TRBV2 with TRBJ2-7, with D possibly being TRBD2 (6 bases). With 2 bases removed from V and 5 bases from J, the gap between germline ends came to 16 bases. There are 15 residues in the CDR3. Germline CDR1 SNHLY, CDR2 FYNNEI. In nucleotides, the CDR3 is TGTGCCAGCAGTGAACTAGCGCTTGTTACCCACGAGCAGTACTTC. Its protein is CASSELALVTHEQYF.

This sequence joins TRBV19 and TRBJ1-5, with unresolved D. The CDR3 length is 13 residues. V lost 6 bases and J lost 7, with 13 bases in between. Germline V gene sequence: CDR1 LNHDA, CDR2 SQIVND (reference sequence). The CDR3 region is CASSPYHRQPQHF. CDR3 DNA: TGTGCCAGTAGCCCATACCACAGACAGCCCCAGCATTTT.

The chain employs TRBV3-1 (or the pseudogene TRBV3-2) and TRBJ1-1; possible D gene TRBD1, 6 bases. The CDR3 spans 14 residues. Trimming removed 4 bases from V and 5 bases from J, with 14 bases in between. Looked up from germline, CDR1 is LGHDT and CDR2 is YNNKEL (reference sequence). The CDR3 bases are TGTGCCAGCAGCCTCCGGGGTCAGGGGACTGAAGCTTTCTTT. This encodes CASSLRGQGTEAFF.

The rearrangement uses TRBV9 and TRBJ2-1; no clear D. CDR1 and CDR2 (germline): SGDLS, YYNGEE. V was trimmed by 5 bases and J by 7 bases, leaving 7 bases between them. The CDR3 runs to 11 residues. The CDR3 is CASSTRNEQFF. The CDR3 bases are TGTGCCAGCAGTACTCGGAATGAGCAGTTCTTC. Complete variable domain (other parts from reference TRBV9 and TRBJ2-1): DSGVTQTPKHLITATGQRVTLRCSPRSGDLSVYWYQQSLDQGLQFLIQYYNGEERAKGNILERFSAQQFPDLHSELNLSSLELGDSALYFCASSTRNEQFFGPGTRLTVL.

The CDR3 DNA sequence: TGCGCCAGCAGTGAGTCGCGCGGGACAGGGGCCGCCTATGAGTATGGCTACACCTTC. Translation gives CASSESRGTGAAYEYGYTF. J is TRBJ1-2 and V is TRBV10-2; 10 positions agree with TRBD1. Germline V CDR1 and CDR2: WSHSY, SAAADI. The CDR3 is 19 amino acids. J lost 5 bases, V lost 0 bases, and 15 bases had no gene match.

The genes are TRBV6-5 and TRBJ1-5; TRBD1 agrees at 9 bases. Trimming cost V 5 bases and J 9 bases; bases outside gene matches: 5. The germline gives CDR1 MNHEY, CDR2 SVGAGI. CDR3 size: 13 residues. This chain's CDR3 is CASSTYRGRPQHF. The CDR3 bases are TGTGCCAGCAGTACTTACAGGGGGCGGCCCCAGCATTTT.

The chain uses TRBV28 and TRBJ1-1; D not certain. Trimming took off 4 bases at V and 8 bases at J, with 11 bases between the two ends. The CDR3 loop spans 12 amino acids. CDR1 is MDHEN and CDR2 is SYDVKM in the germline V gene. In DNA, the CDR3 is TGTGCCAGCAGTTCCCCAAACAGAGAAGCTTTCTTT. Translated, it gives CASSSPNREAFF.

The V and J genes are TRBV19 and TRBJ2-7, with 9 bases fitting TRBD1. The CDR3 has 15 amino acids. Germline V lookup: CDR1 LNHDA, CDR2 SQIVND (reference sequence). V trimming: 5 bases; J trimming: 2 bases; junction bases outside the gene matches: 7. CDR3: CASSFGQGSAYEQYF. DNA of the CDR3: TGTGCCAGTAGTTTCGGACAGGGGAGCGCCTACGAGCAGTACTTC.

This clone was recorded a few times. This sequence joins TRBV19 and TRBJ2-7, with 12 bases matching TRBD2. The CDR3 consists of 16 residues. Trimming cost V 4 bases and J 4 bases; bases outside gene matches: 8. The germline gives CDR1 LNHDA, CDR2 SQIVND (reference sequence). This CDR3 reads CASSTPTSGSSYEQYF. DNA for the CDR3: TGTGCCAGTAGTACGCCGACTAGCGGGAGCTCTTACGAGCAGTACTTC.

The rearrangement links TRBV3-1 (or the pseudogene TRBV3-2) to TRBJ2-2; 7 nucleotides line up with TRBD2. The CDR3 consists of 18 residues. Trimming cost V 0 bases and J 3 bases; bases outside gene matches: 10. Germline CDR1 is LGHDT and CDR2 is YNNKEL (reference sequence). This chain's CDR3 is CASSQDIQRGSYTGELFF. The CDR3 region has the DNA TGTGCCAGCAGCCAAGATATCCAGCGGGGATCTTACACCGGGGAGCTGTTTTTT.

V usage is TRBV6-5 and J usage is TRBJ2-2; D call uncertain. The CDR3 loop spans 14 amino acids. Trimming left V 7 bases short and J 0 bases short, with 9 bases between. The germline CDR1 and CDR2 sequences are MNHEY and SVGAGI. CDR3 DNA: TGTGCCAGCATGGTTGGAGCGAACACCGGGGAGCTGTTTTTT. Amino acid sequence: CASMVGANTGELFF.

The CDR3 region is CASSSLAATTEQFF. CDR3 DNA: TGTGCCAGCAGTTCACTAGCGGCCACGACGGAGCAGTTCTTC. The chain is built from TRBV11-2 and TRBJ2-1; 8 nucleotides line up with TRBD2. Trimming removed 6 bases from V and 10 bases from J; junction bases left unmatched: 11. CDR1 is SGHAT, CDR2 FQNNGV, per germline. This CDR3 has 14 residues. The full variable domain, with the rest looked up from reference TRBV11-2 and TRBJ2-1, is EAGVAQSPRYKIIEKRQSVAFWCNPISGHATLYWYQQILGQGPKLLIQFQNNGVVDDSQLPKDRFSAERLKGVDSTLKIQPAKLEDSAVYLCASSSLAATTEQFFGPGTRLTVL.

This clone was seen ten or more times. The gene calls are TRBV9 and TRBJ2-6, with a tentative D call TRBD2 (6 bases). Germline V gene sequence: CDR1 SGDLS, CDR2 YYNGEE. Trimming pared 3 bases from V and 2 bases from J, leaving 9 bases between. There are 15 residues in the CDR3. CDR3 coding DNA: TGTGCCAGCAGCGCCCGGACTACTGGGGCCAACGTCCTGACTTTC. It codes for CASSARTTGANVLTF.

This chain uses TRBV6-2 or TRBV6-3 with TRBJ2-1, with 7 bases matching TRBD2. The CDR3 runs 15 residues. Germline loops: CDR1 MNHEY, CDR2 SVGEGT. J gave up 4 bases and V 4 bases, and 7 bases lay outside the gene matches. The CDR3: CASSFAGVAYNEQFF. CDR3 coding DNA: TGTGCCAGCAGTTTTGCGGGAGTTGCATACAATGAGCAGTTCTTC.

The chain is built from TRBV18 and TRBJ2-2; 7 bases line up with TRBD1. CDR1 is KGHSH, CDR2 LQKENI, per germline. Trimming removed 3 bases from V and 2 bases from J; junction bases left unmatched: 9. CDR3 length: 17 amino acids. CDR3 region: CASSPYPGQYNTGELFF. CDR3 sequence (DNA): TGTGCCAGCTCACCCTACCCGGGACAGTATAACACCGGGGAGCTGTTTTTT.

With respect to this clone: One end of the junction varies from germline; a read error may be responsible. The chain combines TRBV11-2 with TRBJ2-7; no firm D call. Germline CDR1 SGHAT, CDR2 FQNNGV. The CDR3 loop spans 12 amino acids. CDR3 sequence: CASGFLRDEQYF. DNA of the CDR3: TGTGCCAGCGGCTTTCTCCGGGACGAGCAGTACTTC.

This chain uses TRBV27 with TRBJ1-6, with D uncertain. The CDR3 runs 15 residues. The germline V and J ends were trimmed by 6 bases and 6 bases, with 15 bases remaining between them. Germline loops: CDR1 MNHEY, CDR2 SMNVEV (reference sequence). The CDR3 DNA reads as TGTGCCAGCAGAAGAGAGCTAGGTGCTAATTCACCCCTCCACTTT. It specifies CASRRELGANSPLHF.

This clone has just one count. The chain uses TRBV9 and TRBJ1-1, with D perhaps TRBD1 (5 bases). Germline V gene sequence: CDR1 SGDLS, CDR2 YYNGEE. The CDR3 contains 14 residues. Trimming took off 3 bases at V and 2 bases at J, with 11 bases between the two ends. CDR3 amino acids: CASSAHGGNTEAFF. CDR3 nucleotide sequence: TGTGCCAGCAGCGCACACGGGGGTAACACTGAAGCTTTCTTT.

A single count supports this clone. The CDR3 spells CASSFGAGPAKNIQYF. CDR3 DNA: TGTGCCAGCAGCTTCGGAGCGGGGCCAGCCAAAAACATTCAGTACTTC. The chain carries TRBV5-4 and TRBJ2-4, with 7 bases identical to TRBD2. This CDR3 region has 16 residues. Trimming took 2 bases from V and 0 from J; bases not matched to a gene: 5. In germline, CDR1 is SGHNT, CDR2 YYREEE (reference sequence).

The chain uses TRBV4-1 and TRBJ1-2; 7 positions agree with TRBD1. J was trimmed by 4 bases and V by 4 bases; bases with no gene match: 6. The CDR3 length is 14 residues. Germline lookup yields CDR1 MGHRA and CDR2 YSYEKL. For the CDR3, the DNA is TGCGCCAGCAGCCCTATTGGACAGGCCTATGGCTACACCTTC. Residues: CASSPIGQAYGYTF.